The 20 T cell receptor beta chains in this list originate from one sample, sequenced in a study of T-cell reconstitution after alpha-beta-depleted transplantation in children. A library of TCRbeta sequences, prepared with unique molecular identifiers, was generated. MiXCR, applied by TCRdb to the PCR reads, yields one record per CDR3 protein. This table holds more than 250,000 distinct CDR3 sequences, 9.5% to 10% found once. The sequencing here drew on PBMCs from the stem cell graft donor, taken from the stem cell graft. Receptor source: a human donor who donated a stem cell graft to a child with SCID.

The gene calls are TRBV6-1 and TRBJ1-3; TRBD1 aligns across 7 bases. CDR3 length: 13 amino acids. V was pared by 8 bases and J by 7 bases, with 8 bases of the junction left unmatched. CDR1 and CDR2 from the germline V gene are MNHNS and SASEGT. As DNA, the CDR3 is TGTGCCAGCCGATTGACAGGGTGGAACACCATATATTTT. This translates into CASRLTGWNTIYF.

This chain links TRBV6-1 with TRBJ2-7; D remains ambiguous. The CDR3 totals 14 residues. V gave up 4 bases and J gave up 6 bases, with 16 bases separating them. The germline V gene encodes CDR1 MNHNS and CDR2 SASEGT. The CDR3 protein is CASSGPGLPLEQYF. CDR3 DNA sequence: TGTGCCAGCAGTGGACCAGGATTACCTCTCGAGCAGTACTTC.

This clonotype was counted many times. The chain couples TRBV5-5 to TRBJ1-5; unclear D gene. V lost 0 bases and J 7 bases, leaving 8 bases between the germline ends. The germline V gene encodes CDR1 SGHKS and CDR2 YYEKEE (reference sequence). The CDR3 spans 13 residues. CDR3 in amino acids: CASSLGTVQPQHF. CDR3 coding DNA: TGTGCCAGCAGCTTGGGGACTGTCCAGCCCCAGCATTTT. Using reference TRBV5-5 and TRBJ1-5 for the parts outside the CDR3, the full variable domain is DAGVTQSPTHLIKTRGQQVTLRCSPISGHKSVSWYQQVLGQGPQFIFQYYEKEERGRGNFPDRFSARQFPNYSSELNVNALLLGDSALYLCASSLGTVQPQHFGDGTRLSIL.

The V call is TRBV20-1, the J call TRBJ1-2, with 8 positions matching TRBD1. Looked up from germline, CDR1 is DFQATT and CDR2 is SNEGSKA (reference sequence). Unmatched junction bases numbered 11, after V lost 0 bases and J lost 5 bases. The CDR3 totals 16 residues. The CDR3 here is CSARDDRGVVKYGYTF. The CDR3 nucleotides read TGCAGTGCTAGAGATGACAGGGGAGTAGTGAAATATGGCTACACCTTC.

This clonotype was seen at least ten times. The V call is TRBV12-3 or TRBV12-4, the J call TRBJ2-5, with D perhaps TRBD1 (5 bases). Trimming shortened V by 6 bases and J by 5 bases, and 13 bases separated the two germline ends. The CDR3 has 13 amino acids. CDR3 protein: CASSGTGLETQYF. The CDR3 nucleotides are TGTGCCAGCAGCGGAACAGGTTTGGAGACCCAGTACTTC.

This chain uses TRBV11-2 with TRBJ2-7, with D tentatively TRBD2 (5 bases). Germline V gives CDR1 SGHAT, CDR2 FQNNGV. The CDR3 runs 13 residues. V gave up 4 bases and J gave up 5 bases, with 12 bases separating them. The chain's CDR3 is CASSYPGADEQYF. In DNA, the CDR3 is TGTGCCAGCAGCTACCCAGGAGCGGACGAGCAGTACTTC.

This clonotype showed up just a few times. This chain links TRBV11-2 with TRBJ2-5; D not certain. CDR3 length equals 13 residues. Germline assignment: CDR1 SGHAT and CDR2 FQNNGV. Trimming took 5 bases from V and 2 from J, leaving 9 bases between them. CDR3 sequence: CASSQEAQETQYF. Here the CDR3 DNA reads TGTGCCAGCAGCCAAGAGGCGCAAGAGACCCAGTACTTC.

This clonotype was picked up many times. V usage is TRBV9 and J usage is TRBJ2-1; perhaps TRBD2 as D (6 bases). Germline V gene sequence: CDR1 SGDLS, CDR2 YYNGEE. V lost 4 bases and J lost 7, with 15 bases in between. CDR3 size: 14 residues. In nucleotides, the CDR3 is TGTGCCAGCAGCTCCAACGGGGGTTTTAATGAGCAGTTCTTC. This gives the protein CASSSNGGFNEQFF.

The sample holds a few counts of this clonotype. The J gene is TRBJ2-5, the V gene TRBV5-1; D may be TRBD1 (6 bases). Trimming removed 4 bases from V and 9 bases from J, with 13 bases in between. Germline lookup yields CDR1 SGHRS and CDR2 YFSETQ. The CDR3 spans 12 residues. The CDR3 protein is CASSAGVEAQYF. The CDR3 nucleotides are TGCGCCAGCAGCGCAGGGGTGGAGGCCCAGTACTTC.

This clonotype was detected a few times. V gene TRBV19 combines with J gene TRBJ2-7; 8 bases align to TRBD1. V lost 4 bases and J lost 5; bases outside the gene matches: 10. Germline assignment: CDR1 LNHDA and CDR2 SQIVND (reference sequence). This CDR3 spans 15 amino acids. CDR3 bases: TGTGCCAGTAGTACCTATGACGGACAGGGCAACGAGCAGTACTTC. Translated: CASSTYDGQGNEQYF.

The chain joins TRBV29-1 to TRBJ1-2, with a weak D call TRBD1 (5 bases). Germline lookup yields CDR1 SQVTM and CDR2 ANQGSEA. The germline V and J ends were trimmed by 5 bases and 6 bases, with 16 bases remaining between them. The CDR3 runs 13 residues. In nucleotides, the CDR3 is TGCAGCGTTCGCCCAGAGGGGTGGAATGGCTACACCTTC. This gives the protein CSVRPEGWNGYTF.

The rearrangement links TRBV5-1 to TRBJ2-2; D might be TRBD1 or TRBD2, each matching 5 bases. The germline V and J ends were trimmed by 4 bases and 0 bases, with 10 bases remaining between them. The CDR3 sequence is 15 residues long. Germline V gene lookup returns CDR1 SGHRS and CDR2 YFSETQ. In DNA form, the CDR3 reads TGCGCCAGCAGCCCGGGACGGCCGAACACCGGGGAGCTGTTTTTT. Amino acid sequence: CASSPGRPNTGELFF.

This clonotype was counted a few times. The rearrangement uses TRBV5-6 and TRBJ2-5; the D call may be TRBD1 or TRBD2 (6 bases each). CDR1 is SGHDT, CDR2 YYEEEE, per germline. There are 14 residues in the CDR3. V was cut by 2 bases and J by 2 bases, with 10 bases left in between. The CDR3 nucleotides are TGTGCCAGCAGCTTTTTAGGGGGGCAAGAGACCCAGTACTTC. This encodes CASSFLGGQETQYF.

The V call is TRBV3-1, the J call TRBJ2-4; D possibly corresponds to TRBD1 (5 bases). Germline CDR1 is LGHDT and CDR2 is YNNKEL (reference sequence). The ends were cut back, 0 bases at V and 1 base at J, with 25 bases in the middle. The CDR3 is 21 amino acids. CDR3 loop: CASSQDSEAFGAPRAKNIQYF. The CDR3 nucleotides read TGTGCCAGCAGCCAAGATTCTGAGGCTTTTGGGGCCCCGAGGGCCAAAAACATTCAGTACTTC.

This clonotype was seen a single time. The CDR3 loop reads CSFRAPRAEAFF. The CDR3 DNA is TGCAGCTTCCGGGCCCCCAGGGCTGAAGCTTTCTTT. V and J are TRBV29-1 and TRBJ1-1; D is perhaps TRBD1 (5 bases). Germline CDR1 and CDR2: SQVTM and ANQGSEA. The CDR3 runs 12 residues. Trimming left V 8 bases short and J 6 bases short, with 16 bases between.

The table lists this clonotype with many counts. CDR3 sequence: CASSQGVDNYGYTF. The CDR3 bases are TGTGCCAGCAGTCAAGGAGTGGACAACTATGGCTACACCTTC. The chain uses TRBV6-1 and TRBJ1-2; D call uncertain. Germline values: CDR1 MNHNS, CDR2 SASEGT. This CDR3 has 14 amino acids. V dropped 5 bases and J dropped 2 bases, with 12 bases sitting between them.

The chain recombines TRBV9 with TRBJ1-6; TRBD1 might be the D (5 bases). The CDR3 is 13 residues long. CDR1 and CDR2 (germline): SGDLS, YYNGEE. The germline V and J ends were trimmed by 7 bases and 8 bases, with 13 bases remaining between them. The CDR3 DNA sequence: TGTGCCAGCGGCCAAGGGGAGCATTCACCCCTCCACTTT. Translation: CASGQGEHSPLHF. The entire variable domain, with the rest obtained from reference TRBV9 and TRBJ1-6, is as follows: DSGVTQTPKHLITATGQRVTLRCSPRSGDLSVYWYQQSLDQGLQFLIQYYNGEERAKGNILERFSAQQFPDLHSELNLSSLELGDSALYFCASGQGEHSPLHFGNGTRLTVT.

This clonotype was picked up a small number of times. V gene TRBV3-1 combines with J gene TRBJ2-7; 8 bases are shared with TRBD1. This CDR3 region has 14 residues. Germline lookup yields CDR1 LGHDT and CDR2 YNNKEL (reference sequence). V lost 1 base, J lost 6 bases, and 5 bases stayed unmatched. The CDR3 loop is CASSQGTGPSEQYF. The DNA of the CDR3 is TGTGCCAGCAGCCAAGGGACAGGGCCCAGCGAGCAGTACTTC.

There are many counts of this clonotype. The J gene is TRBJ2-3, the V gene TRBV4-1; D could derive from TRBD1 or TRBD2 (5 bases each). The CDR3 is 16 amino acids. Germline V lookup: CDR1 MGHRA, CDR2 YSYEKL. V was shortened by 5 bases and J by 0 bases, with 15 bases between the two germline ends. The chain's CDR3 is CASSGDGFFSTDTQYF. The CDR3 DNA reads TGCGCCAGCAGCGGGGACGGGTTTTTTAGCACAGATACGCAGTATTTT.

The gene calls are TRBV20-1 and TRBJ2-1, with TRBD2 matching 12 bases. The CDR3 loop spans 15 amino acids. The J segment lost 2 bases and the V segment lost 4 bases, leaving 3 bases of the junction unmatched. Germline V lookup: CDR1 DFQATT, CDR2 SNEGSKA (reference sequence). The DNA of the CDR3 is TGCAGTGCTACCCTAGCGGGGGGGCCCTACAATGAGCAGTTCTTC. Translation: CSATLAGGPYNEQFF.